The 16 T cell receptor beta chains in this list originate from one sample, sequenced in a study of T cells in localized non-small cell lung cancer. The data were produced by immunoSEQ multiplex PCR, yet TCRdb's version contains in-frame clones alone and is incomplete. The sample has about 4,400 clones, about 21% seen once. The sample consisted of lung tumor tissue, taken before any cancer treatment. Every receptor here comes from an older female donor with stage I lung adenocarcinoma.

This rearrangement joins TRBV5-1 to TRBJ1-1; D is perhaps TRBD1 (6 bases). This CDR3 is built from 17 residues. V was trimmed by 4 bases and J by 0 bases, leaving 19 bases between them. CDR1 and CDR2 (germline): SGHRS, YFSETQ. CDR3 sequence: CASSQDPTGPMNTEAFF. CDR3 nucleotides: TGCGCCAGCAGCCAAGACCCTACAGGGCCCATGAACACTGAAGCTTTCTTT.

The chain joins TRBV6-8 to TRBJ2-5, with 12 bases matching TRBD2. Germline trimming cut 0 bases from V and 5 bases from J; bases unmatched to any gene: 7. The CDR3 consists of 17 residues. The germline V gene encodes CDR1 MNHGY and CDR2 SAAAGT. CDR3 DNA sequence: TGTGCCAGCAGTTACTCGTCTAGCGGGGGGGCCGGGGAGACCCAGTACTTC. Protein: CASSYSSSGGAGETQYF.

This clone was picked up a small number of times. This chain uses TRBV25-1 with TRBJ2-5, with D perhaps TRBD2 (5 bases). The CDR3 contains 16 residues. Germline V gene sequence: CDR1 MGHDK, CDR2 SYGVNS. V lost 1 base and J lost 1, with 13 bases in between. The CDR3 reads CASSESRVGRQETQYF. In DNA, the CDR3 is TGTGCCAGCAGTGAATCGAGGGTCGGGCGCCAAGAGACCCAGTACTTC.

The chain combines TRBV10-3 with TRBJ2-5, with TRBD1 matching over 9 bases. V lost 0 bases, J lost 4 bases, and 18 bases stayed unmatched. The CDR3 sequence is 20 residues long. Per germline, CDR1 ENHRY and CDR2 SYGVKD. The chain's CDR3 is CAISESTVRGSGTGRETQYF. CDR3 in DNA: TGTGCCATCAGTGAGTCGACAGTTAGAGGTTCGGGGACAGGGAGAGAGACCCAGTACTTC.

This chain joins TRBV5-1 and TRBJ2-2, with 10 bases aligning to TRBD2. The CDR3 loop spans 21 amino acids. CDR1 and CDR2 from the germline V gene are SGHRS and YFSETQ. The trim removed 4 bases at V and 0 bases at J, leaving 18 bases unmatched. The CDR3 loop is CASSRATLAGVGPTNTGELFF. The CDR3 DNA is TGCGCCAGCAGCCGGGCAACTCTAGCGGGAGTGGGGCCTACGAACACCGGGGAGCTGTTTTTT.

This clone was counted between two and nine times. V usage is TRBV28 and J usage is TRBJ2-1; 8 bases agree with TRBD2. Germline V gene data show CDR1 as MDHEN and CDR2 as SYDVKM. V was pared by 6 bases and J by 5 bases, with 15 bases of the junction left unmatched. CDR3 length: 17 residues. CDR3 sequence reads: CASSPLPGTSNHNEQFF. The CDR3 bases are TGTGCCAGCAGCCCTCTTCCGGGGACTAGTAATCACAATGAGCAGTTCTTC.

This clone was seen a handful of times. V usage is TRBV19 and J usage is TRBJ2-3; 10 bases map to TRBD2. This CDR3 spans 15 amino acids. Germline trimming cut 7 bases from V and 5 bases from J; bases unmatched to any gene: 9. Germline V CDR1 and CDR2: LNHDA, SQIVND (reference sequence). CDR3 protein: CASTMLAGVGDTQYF. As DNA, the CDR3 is TGTGCCAGTACTATGCTAGCGGGAGTAGGAGATACGCAGTATTTT. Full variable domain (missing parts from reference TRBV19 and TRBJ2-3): DGGITQSPKYLFRKEGQNVTLSCEQNLNHDAMYWYRQDPGQGLRLIYYSQIVNDFQKGDIAEGYSVSREKKESFPLTVTSAQKNPTAFYLCASTMLAGVGDTQYFGPGTRLTVL.

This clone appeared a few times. In DNA form, the CDR3 reads TGTGCCTCTACGGAGAAAGCTCCGCTGAACACTGAAGCTTTCTTT. This codes for CASTEKAPLNTEAFF. The V and J genes are TRBV30 and TRBJ1-1; D ambiguous. Germline V lookup: CDR1 GTSNPN, CDR2 SVGIG (reference sequence). The V end lost 7 bases, the J end lost 0 bases, and 18 bases lay between the germline ends. The CDR3 spans 15 residues.

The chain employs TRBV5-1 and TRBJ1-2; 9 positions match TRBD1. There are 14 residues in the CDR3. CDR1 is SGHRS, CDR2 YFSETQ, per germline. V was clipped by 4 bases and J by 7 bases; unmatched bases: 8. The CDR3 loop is CASSGSGTGSGYTF. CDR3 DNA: TGCGCCAGCAGCGGTTCCGGGACAGGGTCTGGCTACACCTTC.

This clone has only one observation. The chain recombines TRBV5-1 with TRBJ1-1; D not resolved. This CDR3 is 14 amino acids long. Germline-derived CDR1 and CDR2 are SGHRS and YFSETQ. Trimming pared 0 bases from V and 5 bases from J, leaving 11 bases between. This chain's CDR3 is CASSLGGEGTEAFF. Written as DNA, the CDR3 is TGCGCCAGCAGCTTGGGTGGGGAAGGTACTGAAGCTTTCTTT. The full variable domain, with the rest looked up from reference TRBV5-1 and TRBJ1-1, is KAGVTQTPRYLIKTRGQQVTLSCSPISGHRSVSWYQQTPGQGLQFLFEYFSETQRNKGNFPGRFSGRQFSNSRSEMNVSTLELGDSALYLCASSLGGEGTEAFFGQGTRLTVV.

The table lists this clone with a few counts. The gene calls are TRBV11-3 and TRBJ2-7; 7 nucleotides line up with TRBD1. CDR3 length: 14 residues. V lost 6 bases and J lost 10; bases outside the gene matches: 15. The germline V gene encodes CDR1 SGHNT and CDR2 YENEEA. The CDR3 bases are TGTGCCAGCAGACGGACAGGTGGGAGCTCCTTCCAGTACTTC. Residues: CASRRTGGSSFQYF.

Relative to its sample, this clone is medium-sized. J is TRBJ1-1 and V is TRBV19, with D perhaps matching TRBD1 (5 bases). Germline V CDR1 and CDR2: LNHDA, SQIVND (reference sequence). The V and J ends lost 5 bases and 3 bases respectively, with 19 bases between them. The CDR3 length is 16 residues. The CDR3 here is CASSSIARVEDTEAFF. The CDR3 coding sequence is TGTGCCAGTAGTTCCATTGCCAGGGTGGAGGACACTGAAGCTTTCTTT. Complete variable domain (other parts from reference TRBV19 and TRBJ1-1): DGGITQSPKYLFRKEGQNVTLSCEQNLNHDAMYWYRQDPGQGLRLIYYSQIVNDFQKGDIAEGYSVSREKKESFPLTVTSAQKNPTAFYLCASSSIARVEDTEAFFGQGTRLTVV.

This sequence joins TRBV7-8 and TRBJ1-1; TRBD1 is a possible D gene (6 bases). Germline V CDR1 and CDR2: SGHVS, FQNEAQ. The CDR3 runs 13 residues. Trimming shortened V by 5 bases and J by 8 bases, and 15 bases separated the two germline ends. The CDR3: CASSLGQLTEAFF. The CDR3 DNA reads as TGTGCCAGCAGCCTTGGACAGCTCACGGAAGCTTTCTTT.

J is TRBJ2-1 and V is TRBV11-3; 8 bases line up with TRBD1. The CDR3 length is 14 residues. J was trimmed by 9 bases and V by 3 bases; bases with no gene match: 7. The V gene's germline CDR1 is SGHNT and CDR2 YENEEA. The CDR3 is CASSFGTGHSEQFF. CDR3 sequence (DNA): TGTGCCAGCAGCTTCGGGACAGGTCACAGTGAGCAGTTCTTC.

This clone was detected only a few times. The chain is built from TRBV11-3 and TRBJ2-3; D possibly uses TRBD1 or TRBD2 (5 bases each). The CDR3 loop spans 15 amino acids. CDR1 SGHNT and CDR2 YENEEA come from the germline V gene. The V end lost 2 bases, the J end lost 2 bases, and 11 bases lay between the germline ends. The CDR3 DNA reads TGTGCCAGCAGCTTAATTCGGGACCTCACAGATACGCAGTATTTT. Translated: CASSLIRDLTDTQYF. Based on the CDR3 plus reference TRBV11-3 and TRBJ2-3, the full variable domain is EAGVVQSPRYKIIEKKQPVAFWCNPISGHNTLYWYLQNLGQGPELLIRYENEEAVDDSQLPKDRFSAERLKGVDSTLKIQPAELGDSAVYLCASSLIRDLTDTQYFGPGTRLTVL.

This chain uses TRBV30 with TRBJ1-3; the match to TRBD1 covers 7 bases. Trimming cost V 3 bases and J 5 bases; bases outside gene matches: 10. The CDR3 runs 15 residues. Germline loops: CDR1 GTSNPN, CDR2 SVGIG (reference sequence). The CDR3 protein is CAWSQGGKLRNTIYF. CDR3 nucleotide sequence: TGTGCCTGGAGCCAAGGGGGCAAATTAAGAAACACCATATATTTT. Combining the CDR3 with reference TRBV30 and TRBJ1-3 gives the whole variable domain SQTIHQWPATLVQPVGSPLSLECTVEGTSNPNLYWYRQAAGRGLQLLFYSVGIGQISSEVPQNLSASRPQDRQFILSSKKLLLSDSGFYLCAWSQGGKLRNTIYFGEGSWLTVV.